Listed below are T cell receptor beta chains from one sample, sequenced in a study of vaccination and CD4 T cells after COVID-19. Via MiXCR, TCRdb re-called the PCR reads, giving one row per CDR3 protein. Of 15,000 to 20,000 distinct CDR3 sequences in the sample, around half were seen once. Which antigens these TCRs recognize remains unknown. Sequenced: CD4+ T cells from blood, cultured in vitro. All receptors come from a human donor who had recovered from COVID-19. The CDR3 runs from the conserved cysteine through the conserved F or W. A D gene is named only where the DNA matches it firmly. A row's size may be missing; if present it is once, few, many or a size class.

TRBJ1-6,NA,TRBV28,TRBD1,TGTGCCAGCAGTGGTGGGACAGGGATTATAAGGTCACCCCTCCACTTT,CASSGGTGIIRSPLHF
TRBJ1-1,NA,TRBV2,NA,TGTGCCAGCATGTTAGAGGGATACACTGAAGCTTTCTTT,CASMLEGYTEAFF
TRBJ1-2,NA,TRBV7-2,TRBD1,TGTGCCAGCAGCTCGGACAGGGGGAACTATGGCTACACCTTC,CASSSDRGNYGYTF
TRBJ1-6,NA,TRBV25-1,TRBD1,TGTGCCAGCAGTGAGGTGACAGGGGCGAATTCACCCCTCCACTTT,CASSEVTGANSPLHF
TRBJ2-7,NA,TRBV28,TRBD2,TGTGCCAGCAGCCAGACTAGCGGGGGCTCCTACGAGCAGTACTTC,CASSQTSGGSYEQYF
TRBJ2-3,NA,TRBV28,NA,TGTGCCAGCAGTTTAGTAGAAAGCACAGATACGCAGTATTTT,CASSLVESTDTQYF
TRBJ2-2,few,TRBV27,NA,TGTGCCAGCAGTCCACAGGGGGGGTTGTCTGGGGAGCTGTTTTTT,CASSPQGGLSGELFF
TRBJ2-1,NA,TRBV12-3/TRBV12-4,TRBD2,TGTGCCAGCAGTCGCCAATTTACTAGCGGGGGCACGGATGAGCAGTTCTTC,CASSRQFTSGGTDEQFF
TRBJ2-2,few,TRBV24-1,TRBD1,TGTGCCACCAGTGACCCTGGACAGGGTGGGAATTCCGGGGAGCTGTTTTTT,CATSDPGQGGNSGELFF
TRBJ1-4,few,TRBV7-9,NA,TGTGCCAGCAGCTTAGTCGGGGGGGCGGCTAATGAAAAACTGTTTTTT,CASSLVGGAANEKLFF
TRBJ1-2,few,TRBV12-3/TRBV12-4,NA,TGTGCCAGCAGTTTAGTGGGGGGCGGCTCTGGCTACACCTTC,CASSLVGGGSGYTF
TRBJ1-5,few,TRBV5-4,NA,TGTGCCAGCAGCCTAGGGGGGTCTAGTCAGCCCCAGCATTTT,CASSLGGSSQPQHF
TRBJ2-1,NA,TRBV2,TRBD1,TGTGCCAGCAGTGAGGGACAGGGGGCTCGGAATGAGCAGTTCTTC,CASSEGQGARNEQFF
TRBJ1-1,NA,TRBV19,TRBD1,TGTGCCAGTAGGATGACAGGGGCCACTGAAGCTTTCTTT,CASRMTGATEAFF
TRBJ1-3,NA,TRBV7-2,NA,TGTGCCAGCAGCTCGAACGGGGCGGTCTGGGACACCATATATTTT,CASSSNGAVWDTIYF
TRBJ2-7,once,TRBV10-3,NA,TGTGCCAACCAGAGAGAGGGCCCCCCCTACGAGCAGTACTTC,CANQREGPPYEQYF
TRBJ2-5,few,TRBV6-1,NA,TGTGCCAGCAGTAACGAAGAGACCCAGTACTTC,CASSNEETQYF
TRBJ1-1,NA,TRBV6-1,NA,TGTGCCAGCAGGGGGGGGCAGGGGAACACTGAAGCTTTCTTT,CASRGGQGNTEAFF
TRBJ2-3,few,TRBV6-2/TRBV6-3,NA,TGTGCCAGCAGTTACCAGGGCACAGATACGCAGTATTTT,CASSYQGTDTQYF
TRBJ1-1,NA,TRBV7-9,NA,TGTGCCAGCAGCCGCGTGGAGGGGCGGGTCACTGAAGCTTTCTTT,CASSRVEGRVTEAFF
TRBJ2-4,NA,TRBV6-1,NA,TGTGCCACCATTGAGGGCACAGCCAAAAACATTCGGTACTTC,CATIEGTAKNIRYF
TRBJ1-2,few,TRBV12-3/TRBV12-4,NA,TGTGCCAGCGACAAAACGGGGGGACTCACCGGCTACACCTTC,CASDKTGGLTGYTF
TRBJ1-1,NA,TRBV6-5,NA,TGTGCCAGCAGTTATCAGATCAACACTGAAGCTTTCTTT,CASSYQINTEAFF
TRBJ2-4,few,TRBV6-5,NA,TGTGCCAGCAGTTACACGGGGCAGGGCATTCAGTACTTC,CASSYTGQGIQYF
TRBJ1-1,few,TRBV10-3,TRBD1,TGTGCCACATCGGACAGGGGAGAAGCTTTCTTT,CATSDRGEAFF
TRBJ1-1,few,TRBV6-1,NA,TGTGCCAGCAGCCTTACTAGTCCTAGGACTGAAGCTTTCTTT,CASSLTSPRTEAFF
TRBJ1-1,few,TRBV15,NA,TGTGCCACCAGCAGAGATAAACAAGTGAACACTGAAGCTTTCTTT,CATSRDKQVNTEAFF
TRBJ1-5,NA,TRBV5-4,NA,TGTGCCAGCAGCTTGAGGGGAGACAATCAGCCCCAGCATTTT,CASSLRGDNQPQHF
TRBJ2-5,NA,TRBV12-3/TRBV12-4,NA,TGTGCCAGCAGTTTCGGGGCACCCCAACCGTGGGAGACCCAGTACTTC,CASSFGAPQPWETQYF
TRBJ2-7,NA,TRBV12-3/TRBV12-4,NA,TGTGCCAGCAGTTTAGTGGTCGGGGGCGAGCAGTACTTC,CASSLVVGGEQYF
TRBJ1-2,few,TRBV9,NA,TGTGCCAGCAGCGTTCTAACAGCGGGCGACTATGGCTACACCTTC,CASSVLTAGDYGYTF
TRBJ1-1,NA,TRBV7-2,NA,TGTGCCAGCAGCCCGGGACCCGAGAACACTGAAGCTTTCTTT,CASSPGPENTEAFF
TRBJ2-7,NA,TRBV11-2,NA,TGTGCCAGCGGACGGGGTCAGACTTACGAGCAGTACTTC,CASGRGQTYEQYF
TRBJ1-5,few,TRBV19,NA,TGTGCCAGTACCCTCCGATTAAGCAATCAGCCCCAGCATTTT,CASTLRLSNQPQHF
TRBJ1-1,NA,TRBV7-9,NA,TGTGCCAGCAGCCCCGTTAGTGGGGCTGAAGCTTTCTTT,CASSPVSGAEAFF
TRBJ1-5,few,TRBV6-1,NA,TGTGCCAGCAGTAGATCACAGGGTCAGCCCCAGCATTTT,CASSRSQGQPQHF
TRBJ1-1,NA,TRBV6-5,NA,TGTGCCAGCAGTTCGGGGGCTCTGAACACTGAAGCTTTCTTT,CASSSGALNTEAFF